These 3 T cell receptor beta chains were sequenced from one sample in a study of Ad26.COV2.S vaccination and SARS-CoV-2 variants. Produced via immunoSEQ multiplex PCR; TCRdb's table is partial and in-frame only. Of around 370,000 clones in the sample, around 92% are singletons; the top ten hold 3.9%. Here the sequenced sample was peripheral blood, taken after recovery from COVID-19. The receptors come from a human donor who had recovered from COVID-19.

The V call is TRBV12-3 or TRBV12-4, the J call TRBJ2-7; perhaps TRBD1 as D (6 bases). This CDR3 is 13 amino acids long. Deletions cut 4 bases from V and 2 bases from J, with 9 bases between. The CDR3 sequence: CASSYTGPYEQYF. The CDR3 DNA follows: TGTGCCAGCAGTTACACAGGGCCCTACGAGCAGTACTTC.

The rearrangement joins TRBV28 to TRBJ2-7; 8 bases are shared with TRBD1. Losses at the gene ends were 3 bases for V and 2 bases for J; bases not matched to a gene: 3. Germline V gene data show CDR1 as MDHEN and CDR2 as SYDVKM. The CDR3 is 14 amino acids. CDR3 in amino acids: CASSFARGPYEQYF. The CDR3 DNA is TGTGCCAGCAGTTTTGCCAGGGGGCCCTACGAGCAGTACTTC.

The CDR3 spells CASSYGAGSTDTQYF. DNA of the CDR3: TGTGCCAGCAGTTACGGAGCGGGGAGCACAGATACGCAGTATTTT. The J gene is TRBJ2-3, the V gene TRBV6-5, with TRBD2 matching 7 bases. CDR1 and CDR2 from the germline V gene are MNHEY and SVGAGI. With 2 bases clipped from V and 0 bases from J, the junction kept 2 bases outside the gene matches. CDR3 length equals 15 residues.